This is a list of T cell receptor beta chains from one sample in a study of T cells in Graves' hyperthyroidism and ophthalmopathy. TCRdb reprocessed the multiplex PCR reads with MiXCR, giving one entry per CDR3 protein. The sample yields approximately 400,000 distinct CDR3 sequences, more than 12% seen once. Sequenced material: blood. The receptors stem from a man aged 50 or older with Graves' ophthalmopathy. The CDR3 runs from the conserved cysteine through the conserved F or W. The D gene is left open where the match is weak. Only part of the rows carry a size: once, few, many, or a class if the clone is expanded.

V gene	clone size	J gene	D gene	CDR3 protein	CDR3 DNA
TRBV6-1	few	TRBJ2-7	TRBD1	CASSFQPPGQGGEQYF	TGTGCCAGCAGTTTTCAACCCCCGGGACAGGGGGGCGAGCAGTACTTC
TRBV4-2	few	TRBJ2-1	.	CASSQEETRLNEQFF	TGTGCCAGCAGCCAAGAAGAGACTAGACTGAATGAGCAGTTCTTC
TRBV5-4	.	TRBJ2-6	.	CASSTLRQSSGANVLTF	TGTGCCAGCAGCACTCTAAGACAGAGCTCTGGGGCCAACGTCCTGACTTTC
TRBV11-2	few	TRBJ2-1	.	CASSLENSYNEQFF	TGTGCCAGCAGCTTAGAGAACAGCTACAATGAGCAGTTCTTC
TRBV24-1	once	TRBJ1-5	.	CATSELGVNQPQHF	TGTGCCACCAGTGAACTCGGGGTAAATCAGCCCCAGCATTTT
TRBV5-4	many	TRBJ1-2	TRBD1	CASSLEGAQSYGYTF	TGTGCCAGCAGCTTAGAGGGGGCGCAGAGCTATGGCTACACCTTC
TRBV7-3	.	TRBJ2-1	TRBD2	CASSLTGTSDEQFF	TGTGCCAGCAGCTTAACGGGGACTAGCGATGAGCAGTTCTTC
TRBV2	many	TRBJ2-3	TRBD1	CASSEGQGAADTQYF	TGTGCCAGCAGTGAAGGACAGGGGGCTGCAGATACGCAGTATTTT
TRBV6-1	few	TRBJ1-1	.	CASTEGRGGPLNTEAFF	TGTGCCAGCACTGAGGGTAGAGGGGGGCCCCTGAACACTGAAGCTTTCTTT
TRBV4-1	.	TRBJ2-3	.	CASSQDRSRSSTDTQYF	TGCGCCAGCAGCCAAGATCGTAGCAGGTCTAGCACAGATACGCAGTATTTT
TRBV7-2	.	TRBJ2-6	.	CASSNGGTGANVLTF	TGTGCCAGCAGCAACGGGGGTACTGGGGCCAACGTCCTGACTTTC
TRBV6-6	.	TRBJ1-5	.	CASSYAPGPPYSNQPQHF	TGTGCCAGCAGTTACGCCCCGGGGCCTCCATATAGCAATCAGCCCCAGCATTTT
TRBV7-2	many	TRBJ2-7	TRBD2	CASSRGLAGGFGHEQYF	TGTGCCAGCAGCCGGGGACTAGCGGGAGGGTTTGGCCACGAGCAGTACTTC
TRBV24-1	many	TRBJ2-5	.	CATSDFLGSFGETQYF	TGTGCCACCAGTGATTTTTTGGGAAGCTTTGGAGAGACCCAGTACTTC
TRBV9	many	TRBJ2-5	TRBD2	CASSPTGLAGETQYF	TGTGCCAGCAGCCCTACGGGACTAGCTGGGGAGACCCAGTACTTC
TRBV6-2/TRBV6-3	few	TRBJ2-1	TRBD2	CACTEQAGVPIEQFF	TGTGCCTGCACTGAGCAAGCGGGAGTACCTATTGAGCAGTTCTTC
TRBV10-3	many	TRBJ2-7	.	CAISESGGYEQYF	TGTGCCATCAGTGAGTCTGGCGGATACGAGCAGTACTTC
TRBV2	.	TRBJ2-2	TRBD2	CASSQSVLAGVGAGELFF	TGTGCCAGCAGCCAATCCGTCCTAGCGGGAGTTGGGGCCGGGGAGCTGTTTTTT
TRBV5-8	few	TRBJ2-5	TRBD1	CASSVGRGRLETQYF	TGTGCCAGCAGCGTCGGAAGGGGGCGCTTGGAGACCCAGTACTTC
TRBV2	many	TRBJ2-2	TRBD2	CASSQLAGGPWTGELFF	TGTGCCAGCAGCCAACTAGCGGGAGGGCCCTGGACCGGGGAGCTGTTTTTT
TRBV15	.	TRBJ2-5	.	CATSSGHNQETQYF	TGTGCCACCAGCAGTGGACACAACCAAGAGACCCAGTACTTC
TRBV2	few	TRBJ2-7	.	CASTTWDEQYF	TGTGCCAGCACCACTTGGGACGAGCAGTACTTC
TRBV7-9	many	TRBJ2-7	TRBD2	CASSLREAGSYEQYF	TGTGCCAGCAGCTTACGGGAGGCGGGCTCCTACGAGCAGTACTTC
TRBV9	many	TRBJ1-2	.	CASSVVSGGYTF	TGTGCCAGCAGCGTAGTATCGGGTGGCTACACCTTC
TRBV10-3	.	TRBJ2-5	.	CAISAKETQYF	TGTGCCATCAGCGCCAAAGAGACCCAGTACTTC
TRBV14	few	TRBJ2-7	.	CASSPKREREQYF	TGTGCCAGCAGCCCTAAACGGGAAAGGGAGCAGTACTTC
TRBV29-1	.	TRBJ1-2	.	CSVEGGTLDGYTF	TGCAGCGTTGAAGGTGGGACACTCGATGGCTACACCTTC
TRBV20-1	many	TRBJ2-3	TRBD2	CSASSWLAGADTQYF	TGCAGTGCTAGTTCTTGGCTAGCGGGAGCAGATACGCAGTATTTT
TRBV10-3	.	TRBJ2-1	.	CAISESTSRDGDNEQFF	TGTGCCATCAGTGAGTCCACTAGCCGGGACGGGGACAATGAGCAGTTCTTC
TRBV7-9	.	TRBJ2-1	.	CASSSPNRLVDEQFF	TGTGCCAGCAGCTCCCCAAATCGGTTGGTAGATGAGCAGTTCTTC
TRBV3-1	many	TRBJ2-1	TRBD2	CASRRGAGGGNEQFF	TGTGCCAGCAGGAGGGGAGCGGGAGGGGGGAATGAGCAGTTCTTC
TRBV6-1	many	TRBJ2-1	TRBD2	CASNIVPPRAGNSYNEQFF	TGTGCCAGCAACATAGTTCCCCCTAGAGCGGGAAACTCCTACAATGAGCAGTTCTTC
TRBV20-1	.	TRBJ2-7	TRBD2	CSASPGLAGPSYEQYF	TGCAGTGCTAGCCCCGGACTAGCGGGTCCCTCCTACGAGCAGTACTTC
TRBV9	.	TRBJ2-3	TRBD2	CASSVVPASGSLDTQYF	TGTGCCAGCAGCGTAGTCCCAGCTAGCGGGAGCTTGGATACGCAGTATTTT
TRBV10-2	.	TRBJ2-5	.	CASSESKGETQYF	TGCGCCAGCAGTGAGTCAAAGGGGGAGACCCAGTACTTC
TRBV7-8	few	TRBJ2-7	.	CASSLGPTGIVYEQYF	TGTGCCAGCAGCTTAGGACCTACAGGGATAGTCTACGAGCAGTACTTC
TRBV28	many	TRBJ2-5	TRBD1	CASSRGQVQETQYF	TGTGCCAGCAGCCGAGGACAGGTCCAAGAGACCCAGTACTTC
TRBV29-1	.	TRBJ2-5	.	CSVNGGETQYF	TGCAGCGTTAATGGTGGGGAGACCCAGTACTTC
TRBV5-1	few	TRBJ2-1	TRBD1	CASSFGGQGPYNEQFF	TGCGCCAGCAGCTTTGGGGGACAGGGACCGTACAATGAGCAGTTCTTC
TRBV7-9	few	TRBJ2-1	TRBD2	CASSEAGGVAYNEQFF	TGTGCCAGCAGCGAAGCGGGAGGGGTGGCGTACAATGAGCAGTTCTTC
TRBV28	.	TRBJ2-3	.	CASSLFKGTGRHTDTQYF	TGTGCCAGCAGTTTATTTAAAGGGACGGGGCGACACACAGATACGCAGTATTTT
TRBV2	many	TRBJ2-1	.	CASRGFKRKLNEQFF	TGTGCCAGCAGAGGGTTTAAAAGAAAGCTCAATGAGCAGTTCTTC
TRBV9	.	TRBJ2-5	.	CASSADVGGQETQYF	TGTGCCAGCAGCGCAGACGTAGGGGGCCAAGAGACCCAGTACTTC
TRBV29-1	.	TRBJ1-1	.	CSVEYRGDGTEAFF	TGCAGCGTTGAGTATCGGGGCGATGGCACTGAAGCTTTCTTT
TRBV3-1	many	TRBJ2-1	.	CASSQVGSGNEQFF	TGTGCCAGCAGCCAAGTCGGGAGCGGGAATGAGCAGTTCTTC
TRBV3-1	many	TRBJ2-1	.	CASSQEVAWNEQFF	TGTGCCAGCAGCCAAGAGGTAGCGTGGAATGAGCAGTTCTTC
TRBV12-3/TRBV12-4	many	TRBJ2-5	.	CASSLALASWETQYF	TGTGCCAGCAGTTTAGCGCTTGCTAGCTGGGAGACCCAGTACTTC
TRBV18	many	TRBJ1-1	.	CASSPLERTEAFF	TGTGCCAGCTCACCGTTAGAGAGGACTGAAGCTTTCTTT
TRBV29-1	many	TRBJ2-7	TRBD1	CSASDRGSSYEQYF	TGCAGCGCTTCGGACAGGGGGAGCTCCTACGAGCAGTACTTC
TRBV3-1	many	TRBJ2-1	.	CASSQEDSSYNEQFF	TGTGCCAGCAGCCAAGAGGACAGCTCCTACAATGAGCAGTTCTTC
TRBV3-1	few	TRBJ1-2	.	CASSGRQVTEGYTF	TGTGCCAGCAGCGGACGACAGGTCACGGAAGGCTACACCTTC
TRBV9	few	TRBJ2-7	TRBD2	CASSPGLAGRGSYEQYF	TGTGCCAGCAGCCCGGGACTAGCGGGCCGAGGGTCCTACGAGCAGTACTTC
TRBV25-1	.	TRBJ1-5	.	CASGSGSNQPQHF	TGTGCCAGCGGGTCAGGGAGCAATCAGCCCCAGCATTTT
TRBV7-9	.	TRBJ2-2	.	CASSLDTDTGELFF	TGTGCCAGCAGCTTAGATACGGACACCGGGGAGCTGTTTTTT
TRBV3-1	many	TRBJ2-7	TRBD1	CASSQSLTGGPLSRQYF	TGTGCCAGCAGCCAGTCGCTTACAGGGGGCCCTTTGAGTCGGCAGTACTTC
TRBV12-5	.	TRBJ2-1	.	CASGLVRDLRRGSYNEQFF	TGTGCTAGTGGTTTGGTACGCGACCTCAGGAGGGGCTCCTACAATGAGCAGTTCTTC
TRBV24-1	many	TRBJ2-2	TRBD2	CATSDPLLAGVTGELFF	TGTGCCACCAGTGATCCCTTACTAGCGGGAGTCACCGGGGAGCTGTTTTTT